This T cell receptor beta chain was retrieved from a study of blood T cell repertoires in COVID-19. Clones were read by immunoSEQ multiplex PCR, and TCRdb kept only the in-frame ones, dropping some. The table records about 410,000 clones, about 90% of them present only once. The clonotype comes from a woman aged 25 to 39 who had recovered from COVID-19. Sequenced material: PBMCs or T cells enriched from blood (not recorded which).

In DNA form, the CDR3 reads TGCGCCAGCAGCTTGGTAGTGGGGGGAAATGAAAAACTGTTTTTT. It is translated as CASSLVVGGNEKLFF. This sequence joins TRBV5-1 and TRBJ1-4; D is possibly TRBD1 (5 bases). Trimming cost V 0 bases and J 5 bases, with 11 bases left between them. The CDR3 sequence is 15 residues long. Per germline, CDR1 SGHRS and CDR2 YFSETQ.